Following are 17 T cell receptor beta chains from one sample sequenced in a study of T cell repertoires in cytomegalovirus infection. TCRdb re-analysed the reads in MiXCR, keeping a single row per CDR3 protein. This table holds a few hundred thousand distinct CDR3 sequences, around 27% found once. The specimen sequenced was PBMCs. These receptors all stem from a human donor in good health (CMV status not recorded). Some clones in this sample may be carry-over from other donors' samples.

This clonotype was seen only once. The V gene is TRBV30, the J gene TRBJ1-5; the D gene is possibly TRBD1 (5 bases). The germline V and J ends were trimmed by 3 bases and 6 bases, with 9 bases remaining between them. CDR1 GTSNPN and CDR2 SVGIG come from the germline V gene (reference sequence). This CDR3 is 12 amino acids long. The CDR3 reads CAWSRDGQPQHF. As DNA, the CDR3 is TGTGCCTGGAGCCGGGACGGTCAGCCCCAGCATTTT.

This clonotype was seen more than once but under ten times. The chain is built from TRBV7-2 and TRBJ2-1, with 15 bases that match TRBD2. CDR1 is SGHTA, CDR2 FQGNSA, per germline. With 3 bases clipped from V and 8 bases from J, the junction kept 20 bases outside the gene matches. The CDR3 length is 21 residues. DNA for the CDR3: TGTGCCAGCAGCTTTATCCAGCCGGGACTAGCGGGAGGAATGTTTTTATATGAGCAGTTCTTC. Encoded protein: CASSFIQPGLAGGMFLYEQFF.

Worth noting for this clonotype: This may arise from a read error, as a much more abundant clone is one base away. The rearrangement joins TRBV19 to TRBJ1-5, with 7 positions matching TRBD1. The CDR3 is 13 residues long. Germline V gene lookup returns CDR1 LNHDA and CDR2 SQIVND (reference sequence). Trimming removed 4 bases from V and 4 bases from J; junction bases left unmatched: 1. Here the CDR3 DNA reads TGTGCCAGTAGTAAACAGGGGAATCAGCCCCAGCATTTT. Its protein is CASSKQGNQPQHF.

This clonotype was counted a few times. At one end the junction does not follow the germline gene, possibly because of a read error. The CDR3 is CVSSGRDYYNEQFF. CDR3 in DNA: TGTGTCAGCAGCGGAAGGGACTACTACAATGAGCAGTTCTTC. The chain employs TRBV11-1 and TRBJ2-1, with TRBD2 matching 7 bases. The CDR3 loop spans 14 amino acids. Germline CDR1 SGHAT, CDR2 FQDESV (reference sequence).

This clonotype has a count of ten or more. CDR3 DNA sequence: TGTGCCAGCTTTTTAGCGGGGACAGATACGCAGTATTTT. This codes for CASFLAGTDTQYF. This sequence joins TRBV7-8 and TRBJ2-3; TRBD2 matches at 8 bases. The junction had 4 bases not matched to a gene; V was cut back by 8 bases and J by 3 bases. Germline V gene data show CDR1 as SGHVS and CDR2 as FQNEAQ. This CDR3 is 13 amino acids long.

This clonotype was seen at least ten times. The V gene is TRBV10-3, the J gene TRBJ2-5; 8 bases are a match to TRBD1. Germline V gives CDR1 ENHRY, CDR2 SYGVKD. This CDR3 region has 16 residues. Unmatched junction bases numbered 10, after V lost 2 bases and J lost 5 bases. The CDR3 here is CAISEPQGAGTETQYF. CDR3 sequence (DNA): TGTGCCATCAGTGAGCCTCAGGGGGCCGGGACGGAGACCCAGTACTTC.

This clonotype was counted between two and nine times. The V call is TRBV28, the J call TRBJ2-7; D call uncertain. CDR3 size: 17 residues. Germline CDR1 and CDR2: MDHEN and SYDVKM. V lost 7 bases to trimming and J lost 0 bases, with 22 bases between them. The CDR3 coding sequence is TGTGCCAGCAACACTATGCGGCCACAAAACTTCTCCTACGAGCAGTACGTC. Translated, it gives CASNTMRPQNFSYEQYV.

This clonotype showed up just a few times. This sequence joins TRBV15 and TRBJ2-5; TRBD1 matches at 8 bases. The CDR3 totals 13 residues. The J segment lost 6 bases and the V segment lost 5 bases, leaving 5 bases of the junction unmatched. The germline V gene encodes CDR1 LNHNV and CDR2 YYDKDF (reference sequence). The CDR3 sequence is CATSGGQGQTQYF. CDR3 in DNA: TGTGCCACCAGCGGAGGACAGGGTCAGACCCAGTACTTC.

The chain couples TRBV5-4 to TRBJ2-7; the D gene is possibly TRBD2 (6 bases). Germline V gene lookup returns CDR1 SGHNT and CDR2 YYREEE (reference sequence). The CDR3 consists of 18 residues. V lost 1 base, J lost 0 bases, and 20 bases lay in between. The CDR3 region has the DNA TGTGCCAGCAGCTTGCGTGGCAGGGAGGATAGTCACTCCTACGAGCAGTACGTC. It encodes CASSLRGREDSHSYEQYV.

The chain employs TRBV4-3 and TRBJ1-3; D is perhaps TRBD1 (5 bases). CDR3 size: 15 residues. Germline V lookup: CDR1 LGHNA, CDR2 YSLEER. V was shortened by 0 bases and J by 8 bases, with 14 bases between the two germline ends. As DNA, the CDR3 is TGCGCCAGCAGCCAAGAGTGGCAGGGTACAGACACCATATATTTT. Protein: CASSQEWQGTDTIYF.

V gene TRBV7-8 combines with J gene TRBJ2-7; TRBD2 matches at 11 bases. V lost 5 bases and J lost 2; bases outside the gene matches: 2. Germline CDR1 is SGHVS and CDR2 is FQNEAQ. CDR3 length equals 14 residues. In nucleotides, the CDR3 is TGTGCCAGCAGCCTGGGACTAGCGGCCTACGAGCAGTACTTC. Translation: CASSLGLAAYEQYF.

The V and J genes are TRBV6-2 or TRBV6-3 and TRBJ2-7, with TRBD1 matching over 7 bases. Germline CDR1 is MNHEY and CDR2 is SVGEGT. The CDR3 runs 14 residues. The V and J ends lost 6 bases and 7 bases, in that order; junction bases with no gene match: 12. In nucleotides, the CDR3 is TGTGCCAGCAGCCCAGGACAGGATCTAGGGGAGCAGTACGTC. It yields the protein CASSPGQDLGEQYV.

This clonotype turned up a few times. The chain couples TRBV11-2 to TRBJ2-2, with TRBD2 identical over 7 bases. The CDR3 is made up of 16 amino acids. Germline CDR1 is SGHAT and CDR2 is FQNNGV. The ends lost 5 bases at V and 6 bases at J; junction bases unmatched: 12. The chain's CDR3 is CASSPEGLTMAGELFF. The CDR3 nucleotides read TGTGCCAGCAGCCCCGAGGGACTAACCATGGCCGGGGAGCTGTTTTTT.

The chain has TRBV28 and TRBJ2-7, with D possibly matching TRBD1 (5 bases). CDR3 size: 15 residues. With 8 bases removed from V and 5 bases from J, the gap between germline ends came to 22 bases. Per germline, CDR1 MDHEN and CDR2 SYDVKM. The CDR3 loop is CASGTPTVLVDEQYF. The CDR3 DNA is TGTGCCAGCGGTACCCCGACAGTCCTAGTCGACGAGCAGTACTTC. The whole variable domain, filled in from reference TRBV28 and TRBJ2-7, reads DVKVTQSSRYLVKRTGEKVFLECVQDMDHENMFWYRQDPGLGLRLIYFSYDVKMKEKGDIPEGYSVSREKKERFSLILESASTNQTSMYLCASGTPTVLVDEQYFGPGTRLTVT.

This clonotype has at least ten counts. V gene TRBV7-8 combines with J gene TRBJ2-7, with no clear D. The CDR3 covers 16 residues. V lost 1 base and J 0 bases, leaving 13 bases between the germline ends. Germline V lookup: CDR1 SGHVS, CDR2 FQNEAQ. The CDR3 reads CASSLDPGLNSYEQYF. CDR3 in DNA: TGTGCCAGCAGCTTAGATCCCGGCCTTAACTCCTACGAGCAGTACTTC.

This clonotype was detected a few times. The chain employs TRBV5-4 and TRBJ2-7; 11 nucleotides line up with TRBD2. The V and J ends lost 4 bases and 6 bases, in that order; junction bases with no gene match: 9. The CDR3 loop spans 15 amino acids. The V gene's germline CDR1 is SGHNT and CDR2 YYREEE (reference sequence). CDR3 nucleotide sequence: TGTGCCAGCAGCCGCGGGACTAGCGGCCACCTCGAGCAGTACTTC. This encodes CASSRGTSGHLEQYF.

The V call is TRBV6-1, the J call TRBJ1-2, with D maybe TRBD1 (6 bases). Between the trimmed V and J ends, which lost 6 bases and 4 bases, there was a span of 21 bases. The CDR3 spans 16 residues. The germline gives CDR1 MNHNS, CDR2 SASEGT. The CDR3 sequence: CASRIYRGAPGYGYTF. Here the CDR3 DNA reads TGTGCCAGCAGAATTTATCGGGGGGCCCCGGGCTATGGCTACACCTTC.